This T cell receptor beta chain stems from a study of blood T cell repertoires in COVID-19. Across the whole study: Samples came from the United States, Italy and Spain, spanning acute and convalescent COVID-19. The analysed material was cDNA or gDNA that came from T cells, B-cell-depleted T cells, or PBMCs.

Among Cohort 3 donors, those recovered had two negative PCRs, clearance, or symptom resolution. Under the authors' procedure: Cell counts per sample came from amplifying reference gene primers. TCRdb's copy holds only in-frame clones and misses some; the assay was immunoSEQ multiplex PCR. V and J calls and clone size come straight from that table; D and trimming were deduced from the DNA. Of hundreds of thousands of clones listed, roughly 86% are singletons. Germline V gives CDR1 MNHEY, CDR2 SMNVEV (reference sequence). V was pared by 4 bases and J by 6 bases, with 7 bases between. The CDR3 is made up of 12 amino acids.

Sequencing was performed on PBMCs or T cells enriched from blood (not recorded which). This TCR came from a woman aged 45 to 65 who had recovered from COVID-19. V and J are TRBV27 and TRBJ2-1; D uncertain. Here the CDR3 DNA reads TGTGCCAGCAGTTCCTCAGGCAATGAGCAGTTCTTC. Translation gives CASSSSGNEQFF.